This TCR beta chain was identified in a study of PD-L1 blockade in urothelial cancer. Study overall: Blood analysis took place 3 weeks (second dose) and 6 weeks after treatment start. Per blood sample, T cells had a median of around 150,000. Whole-study findings and limits: Patients who had durable benefit saw their tumor-associated blood clones expand more at 3 weeks.

PCRs were each spiked with synthetic TCR analog templates. TCRdb's copy holds only in-frame clones and misses some; the assay was immunoSEQ multiplex PCR. The table shows under 40,000 clones, with more than 85% occurring only once. To note about this clone: No antigen is known for it.

Germline V gene lookup returns CDR1 KGHSH and CDR2 LQKENI. There are 17 residues in the CDR3. V dropped 3 bases and J dropped 4; count of bases not matched to a gene: 14. The sequence derives from a man in his 60s with urothelial cancer. Sequences were derived from PBMCs, sampled around atezolizumab (anti-PD-L1) treatment. V is TRBV18 and J is TRBJ1-2; 7 bases line up with TRBD1. CDR3 loop: CASSPRGSTGETYGYTF. The CDR3 coding sequence is TGTGCCAGCTCACCCAGGGGGTCAACAGGGGAGACCTATGGCTACACCTTC.